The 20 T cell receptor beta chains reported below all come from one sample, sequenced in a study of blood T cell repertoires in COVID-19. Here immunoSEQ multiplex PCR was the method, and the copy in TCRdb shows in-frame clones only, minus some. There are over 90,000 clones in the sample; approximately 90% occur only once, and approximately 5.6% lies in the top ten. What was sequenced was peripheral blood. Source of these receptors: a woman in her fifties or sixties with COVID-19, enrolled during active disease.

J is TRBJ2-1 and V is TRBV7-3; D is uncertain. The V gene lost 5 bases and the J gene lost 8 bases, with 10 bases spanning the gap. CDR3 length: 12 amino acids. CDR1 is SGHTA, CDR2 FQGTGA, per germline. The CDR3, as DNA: TGTGCCAGCAGCCAGAATGTTGATGAGCAGTTCTTC. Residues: CASSQNVDEQFF.

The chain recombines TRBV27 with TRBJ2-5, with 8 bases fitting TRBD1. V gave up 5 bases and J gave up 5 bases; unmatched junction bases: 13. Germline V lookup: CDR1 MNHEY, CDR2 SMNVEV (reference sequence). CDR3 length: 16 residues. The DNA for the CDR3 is TGTGCCAGCAGTAGCTCAGGGGGCCGGGTATGGGAGACCCAGTACTTC. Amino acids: CASSSSGGRVWETQYF.

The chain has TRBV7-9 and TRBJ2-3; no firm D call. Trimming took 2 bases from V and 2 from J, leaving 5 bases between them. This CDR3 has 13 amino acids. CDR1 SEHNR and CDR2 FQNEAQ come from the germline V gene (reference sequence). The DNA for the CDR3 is TGTGCCAGCAGCTTACCCCTCACAGATACGCAGTATTTT. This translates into CASSLPLTDTQYF.

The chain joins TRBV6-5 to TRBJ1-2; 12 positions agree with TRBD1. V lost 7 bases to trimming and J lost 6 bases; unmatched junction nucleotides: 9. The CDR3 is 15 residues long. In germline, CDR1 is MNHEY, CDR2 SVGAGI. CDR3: CASTGTGGGLHGYTF. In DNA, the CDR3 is TGTGCCAGCACCGGGACAGGGGGCGGTCTCCATGGCTACACCTTC.

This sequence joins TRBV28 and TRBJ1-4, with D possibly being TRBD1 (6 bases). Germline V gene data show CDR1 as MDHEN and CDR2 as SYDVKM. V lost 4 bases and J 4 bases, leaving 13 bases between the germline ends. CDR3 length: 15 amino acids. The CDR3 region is CASSSTDRNNEKLFF. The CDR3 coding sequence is TGTGCCAGCAGTTCAACGGACAGAAATAATGAAAAACTGTTTTTT.

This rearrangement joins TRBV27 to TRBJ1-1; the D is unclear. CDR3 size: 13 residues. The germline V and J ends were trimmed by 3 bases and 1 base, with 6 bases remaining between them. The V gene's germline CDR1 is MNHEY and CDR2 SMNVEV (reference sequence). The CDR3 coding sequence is TGTGCCAGCAGTTTCCAACAGAACACTGAAGCTTTCTTT. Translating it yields CASSFQQNTEAFF.

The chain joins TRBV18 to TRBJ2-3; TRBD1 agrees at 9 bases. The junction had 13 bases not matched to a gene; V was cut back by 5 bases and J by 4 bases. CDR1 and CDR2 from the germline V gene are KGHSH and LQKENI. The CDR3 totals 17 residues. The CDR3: CASSDPGQGTPPDTQYF. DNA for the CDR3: TGTGCCAGCTCAGACCCGGGACAGGGTACCCCCCCAGATACGCAGTATTTT.

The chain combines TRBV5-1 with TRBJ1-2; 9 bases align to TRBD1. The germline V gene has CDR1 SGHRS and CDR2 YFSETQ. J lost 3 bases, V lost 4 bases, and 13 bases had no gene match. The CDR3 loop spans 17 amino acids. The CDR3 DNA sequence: TGCGCCAGCAGCGGGCCGGGACAGGGAGGCGTCGACTATGGCTACACCTTC. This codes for CASSGPGQGGVDYGYTF.

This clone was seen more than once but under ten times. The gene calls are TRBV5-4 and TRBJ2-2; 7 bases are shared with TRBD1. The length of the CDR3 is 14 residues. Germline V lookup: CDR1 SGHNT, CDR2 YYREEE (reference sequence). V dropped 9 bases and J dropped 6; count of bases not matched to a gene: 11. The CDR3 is CATYSGQSSGELFF. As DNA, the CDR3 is TGTGCCACCTATTCGGGACAGTCATCCGGGGAGCTGTTTTTT.

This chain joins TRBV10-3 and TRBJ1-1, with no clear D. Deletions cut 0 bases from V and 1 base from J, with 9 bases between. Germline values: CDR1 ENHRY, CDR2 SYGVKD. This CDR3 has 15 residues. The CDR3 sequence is CAISESNGGNTEAFF. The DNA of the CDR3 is TGTGCCATCAGTGAGTCGAACGGAGGGAACACTGAAGCTTTCTTT.

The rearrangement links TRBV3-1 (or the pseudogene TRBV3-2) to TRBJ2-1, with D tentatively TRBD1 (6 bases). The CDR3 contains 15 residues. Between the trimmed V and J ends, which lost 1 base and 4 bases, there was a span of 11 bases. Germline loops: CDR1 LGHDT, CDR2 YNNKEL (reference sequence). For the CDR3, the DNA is TGTGCCAGCAGCCAAGCCGGGCAGGGGTACAATGAGCAGTTCTTC. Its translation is CASSQAGQGYNEQFF.

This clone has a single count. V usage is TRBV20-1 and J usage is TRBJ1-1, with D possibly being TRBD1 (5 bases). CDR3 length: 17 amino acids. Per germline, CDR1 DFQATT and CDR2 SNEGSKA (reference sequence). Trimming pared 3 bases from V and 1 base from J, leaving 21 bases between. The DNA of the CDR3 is TGCAGTGCTAGTTTTTCCCCCGACAGAAAATCGAACACTGAAGCTTTCTTT. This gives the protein CSASFSPDRKSNTEAFF.

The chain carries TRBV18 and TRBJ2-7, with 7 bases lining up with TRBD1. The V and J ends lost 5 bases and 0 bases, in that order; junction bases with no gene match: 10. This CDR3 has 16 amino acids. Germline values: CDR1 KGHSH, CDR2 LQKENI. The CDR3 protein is CASSDSDRFDSYEQYF. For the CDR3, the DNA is TGTGCCAGCTCAGACTCGGACAGGTTCGACTCCTACGAGCAGTACTTC. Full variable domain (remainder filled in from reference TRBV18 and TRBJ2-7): NAGVMQNPRHLVRRRGQEARLRCSPMKGHSHVYWYRQLPEEGLKFMVYLQKENIIDESGMPKERFSAEFPKEGPSILRIQQVVRGDSAAYFCASSDSDRFDSYEQYFGPGTRLTVT.

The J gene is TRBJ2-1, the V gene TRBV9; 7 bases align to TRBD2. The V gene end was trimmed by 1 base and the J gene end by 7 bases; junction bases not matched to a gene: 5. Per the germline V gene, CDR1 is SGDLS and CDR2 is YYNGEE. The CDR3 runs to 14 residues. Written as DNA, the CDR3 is TGTGCCAGCAGCGTATTATCCGGGGGGAATGAGCAGTTCTTC. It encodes CASSVLSGGNEQFF.

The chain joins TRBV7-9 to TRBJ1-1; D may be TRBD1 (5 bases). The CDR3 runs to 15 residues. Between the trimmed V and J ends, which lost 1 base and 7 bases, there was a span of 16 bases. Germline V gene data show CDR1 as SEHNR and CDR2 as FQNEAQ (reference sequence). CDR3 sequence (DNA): TGTGCCAGCAGCTTAGATCTGGGTCCAGGGTTTGAAGCTTTCTTT. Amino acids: CASSLDLGPGFEAFF.

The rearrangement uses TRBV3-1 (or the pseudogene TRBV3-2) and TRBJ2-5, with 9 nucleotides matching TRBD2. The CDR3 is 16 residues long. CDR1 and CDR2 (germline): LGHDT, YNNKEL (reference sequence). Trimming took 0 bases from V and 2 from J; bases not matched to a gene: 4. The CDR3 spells CASSQDWRGGQETQYF. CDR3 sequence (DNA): TGTGCCAGCAGCCAAGACTGGCGGGGGGGTCAAGAGACCCAGTACTTC.

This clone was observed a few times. The CDR3 bases are TGTGCCAGCAGTGAACAAGAGGGTCGACTAGCGCGATACAATGAGCAGTTCTTC. Protein product: CASSEQEGRLARYNEQFF. The chain has TRBV6-1 and TRBJ2-1; 8 bases line up with TRBD2. This CDR3 spans 18 amino acids. V was pared by 2 bases and J by 4 bases, with 13 bases of the junction left unmatched. The germline V gene encodes CDR1 MNHNS and CDR2 SASEGT.

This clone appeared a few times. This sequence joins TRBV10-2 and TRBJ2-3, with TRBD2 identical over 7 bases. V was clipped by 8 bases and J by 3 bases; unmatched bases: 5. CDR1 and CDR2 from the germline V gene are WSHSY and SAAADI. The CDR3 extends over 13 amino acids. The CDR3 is CASRGGGTDTQYF. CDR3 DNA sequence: TGCGCCAGCCGCGGGGGAGGGACAGATACGCAGTATTTT.

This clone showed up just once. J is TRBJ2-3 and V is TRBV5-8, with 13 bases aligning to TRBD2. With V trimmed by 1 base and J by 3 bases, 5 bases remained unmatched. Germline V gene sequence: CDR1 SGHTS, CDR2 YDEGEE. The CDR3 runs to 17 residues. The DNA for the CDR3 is TGTGCCAGCAGCTTGAAACGGACTAGCGGGGGTACAGATACGCAGTATTTT. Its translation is CASSLKRTSGGTDTQYF.

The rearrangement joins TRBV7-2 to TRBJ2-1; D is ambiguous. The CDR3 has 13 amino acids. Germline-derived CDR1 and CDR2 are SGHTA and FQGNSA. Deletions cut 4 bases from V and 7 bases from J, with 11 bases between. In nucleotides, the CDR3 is TGTGCCAGCAGCTCTCGACTGATTAATGAGCAGTTCTTC. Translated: CASSSRLINEQFF.